This T cell receptor beta chain was found in a study of T cells in Graves' hyperthyroidism and ophthalmopathy. Study-wide findings and caveats: Most clonotypes expanded in the thyroid (above 0.001) were also present in blood. Model predictions of ophthalmopathy came a median roughly 6.7 months before onset.

From RNA transcripts, TCR beta CDR3 regions were amplified. With the HTBI primer set, the TCR CDR3 went through a first round of RT-PCR. One entry per CDR3 protein, called by TCRdb with MiXCR from the multiplex PCR reads. The sample lists more than 600,000 distinct CDR3 sequences; around 15% were seen once. This CDR3 is 13 amino acids long. Germline assignment: CDR1 DFQATT and CDR2 SNEGSKA (reference sequence). With 0 bases removed from V and 1 base from J, the gap between germline ends came to 6 bases. The authors deemed Graves' hyperthyroidism stable absent ophthalmopathy progression within 18 months. Based on clinical symptoms, serum thyroxine and TRAb, thyroid ultrasound and orbital computed tomography, diagnoses were reached. This clonotype was observed many times. What it binds is not known.

The TCR was taken from a man aged 18 to 30 with Graves' hyperthyroidism. The sequencing sample was made of blood. This chain connects TRBV20-1 to TRBJ1-1; D gene ambiguous. CDR3 amino acids: CSARDRRNTEAFF. The CDR3 DNA sequence: TGCAGTGCTAGAGATCGCCGGAACACTGAAGCTTTCTTT.